This paragraph reports one TCR beta chain. The source of the sample is a study of cytomegalovirus exposure and HLA in healthy donors. The CDR3 is 14 amino acids. Trimming left V 0 bases short and J 5 bases short, with 11 bases between. The PCR had 60 Vbeta and 13 Jbeta primers. This table comes from immunoSEQ multiplex PCR, and its TCRdb copy is limited to in-frame clones, with some not included. This repertoire shows around 140,000 clones, around 80% found once; its top ten account for over 2.5%. Sequenced sample: PBMCs. This clonotype was sampled from a female donor in good health and CMV-seronegative. V and J are TRBV5-7 and TRBJ2-5; TRBD2 is a possible D gene (5 bases). TRBV5-7 is an ORF for which the function is uncertain. The CDR3 nucleotides read TGTGCCAGCAGCTTGGGAGGGATCATGGAGACCCAGTACTTC. Its protein is CASSLGGIMETQYF.